These 15 T cell receptor beta chains came from one sample sequenced in a study of cytomegalovirus exposure and HLA in healthy donors. Researchers ran the PCR with 60 Vbeta and 13 Jbeta primers. Libraries were prepared by immunoSEQ multiplex PCR; TCRdb keeps only in-frame clonotypes and omits some of them. The repertoire holds tens of thousands of clones, with approximately 77% as singletons. The specimen was PBMCs. The receptors shown here come from a woman aged 40 to 50 in good health and CMV-seropositive.

Note on this clone: One end of the junction does not line up with germline, which may come from a read error. The V gene is TRBV6-1, the J gene TRBJ2-5; D possibly corresponds to TRBD1 (5 bases). Germline CDR1 is MNHNS and CDR2 is SASEGT. The CDR3 runs to 16 residues. The CDR3 DNA is TGTGCCAGCAGTGAAGCTCCAGTGGCAGGGCAAGGGACCCAGTACTTC. Encoded protein: CASSEAPVAGQGTQYF.

Remarks on this clone: This likely stems from a read error, as it lies one base from a far larger clone. Additional DNA sequences in this sample encode the identical CDR3. The genes are TRBV5-4 and TRBJ1-4; no clear D. CDR1 is SGHNT, CDR2 YYREEE, per germline (reference sequence). V gave up 4 bases and J gave up 8 bases, with 18 bases separating them. The CDR3 extends over 15 amino acids. CDR3 sequence reads: CASSPEGGFREKLFF. The CDR3 region has the DNA TGTGCCAGCAGCCCTGAAGGAGGGTTTAGGGAAAAACTGTTTTTT.

The chain links TRBV6-5 to TRBJ1-5; 7 bases are a match to TRBD1. V lost 5 bases, J lost 4 bases, and 2 bases stayed unmatched. CDR1 is MNHEY and CDR2 is SVGAGI in the germline V gene. The CDR3 consists of 13 residues. The CDR3: CASSPTGNQPQHF. DNA of the CDR3: TGTGCCAGCAGTCCGACAGGGAATCAGCCCCAGCATTTT.

This clone was seen a few times. V gene TRBV28 combines with J gene TRBJ1-1; TRBD1 matches 10 bases. Unmatched junction bases numbered 5, after V lost 3 bases and J lost 4 bases. The CDR3 contains 15 residues. Looked up from germline, CDR1 is MDHEN and CDR2 is SYDVKM. The CDR3 nucleotides read TGTGCCAGCAGTTTCTGGACAGGGGGAATCACTGAAGCTTTCTTT. This translates into CASSFWTGGITEAFF.

The chain employs TRBV7-9 and TRBJ2-7, with 11 bases lining up with TRBD2. The V gene's germline CDR1 is SEHNR and CDR2 FQNEAQ (reference sequence). V trimming: 5 bases; J trimming: 4 bases; junction bases outside the gene matches: 10. The CDR3 totals 16 residues. The chain's CDR3 is CASSTGGTSGAYEQYF. The CDR3 nucleotides are TGTGCCAGCAGCACGGGGGGGACTAGCGGAGCTTACGAGCAGTACTTC.

This clone came up a few times. The rearrangement joins TRBV6-5 to TRBJ2-1; no definite D call. The CDR3 is 15 amino acids. The ends were cut back, 0 bases at V and 3 bases at J, with 9 bases in the middle. Per germline, CDR1 MNHEY and CDR2 SVGAGI. Written as DNA, the CDR3 is TGTGCCAGCAGTTACTCGCCGACTGGCTACAATGAGCAGTTCTTC. This gives the protein CASSYSPTGYNEQFF.

This clone was picked up a small number of times. The gene calls are TRBV6-5 and TRBJ1-3; TRBD1 matches at 8 bases. This CDR3 has 13 amino acids. Germline V gene data show CDR1 as MNHEY and CDR2 as SVGAGI. Losses at the gene ends were 6 bases for V and 7 bases for J; bases not matched to a gene: 5. The CDR3 sequence is CASSRTGYNTIYF. The CDR3 region has the DNA TGTGCCAGCAGCCGGACAGGGTACAACACCATATATTTT.

CDR3 nucleotide sequence: TGTGCCTGGAGAACTAGCGGAATCTCCTACAATGAGCAGTTCTTC. Translated, it gives CAWRTSGISYNEQFF. V gene TRBV30 combines with J gene TRBJ2-1, with 8 bases fitting TRBD2. Trimming removed 3 bases from V and 0 bases from J; junction bases left unmatched: 4. Germline CDR1 and CDR2: GTSNPN and SVGIG (reference sequence). The CDR3 length is 15 residues.

The genes are TRBV30 and TRBJ2-7; 7 nucleotides agree with TRBD2. The junction had 14 bases not matched to a gene; V was cut back by 1 base and J by 5 bases. There are 16 residues in the CDR3. Germline V gene sequence: CDR1 GTSNPN, CDR2 SVGIG (reference sequence). The CDR3 DNA follows: TGTGCCTGGAGTGGGACGGTCCATGAGGGAGGGGACGAGCAGTACTTC. Residues: CAWSGTVHEGGDEQYF.

This chain links TRBV5-1 with TRBJ2-7; D is unclear. The CDR3 spans 15 residues. Between the trimmed V and J ends, which lost 0 bases and 0 bases, there was a span of 10 bases. CDR1 and CDR2 (germline): SGHRS, YFSETQ. CDR3 sequence: CASSLGHSSSYEQYF. CDR3 in DNA: TGCGCCAGCAGCTTGGGTCACTCGAGCTCCTACGAGCAGTACTTC. Full variable domain (missing parts from reference TRBV5-1 and TRBJ2-7): KAGVTQTPRYLIKTRGQQVTLSCSPISGHRSVSWYQQTPGQGLQFLFEYFSETQRNKGNFPGRFSGRQFSNSRSEMNVSTLELGDSALYLCASSLGHSSSYEQYFGPGTRLTVT.

This clone was seen more than once but under ten times. The chain uses TRBV28 and TRBJ2-5; D possibly corresponds to TRBD2 (5 bases). Trimming took off 6 bases at V and 11 bases at J, with 13 bases between the two ends. Germline CDR1 and CDR2: MDHEN and SYDVKM. The CDR3 runs to 11 residues. The CDR3 is CASRPTERQYF. CDR3 nucleotides: TGTGCCAGCAGACCAACAGAGCGGCAGTACTTC.

This clone was seen more than once but under ten times. The chain recombines TRBV27 with TRBJ1-2; no reliable D call. V was clipped by 6 bases and J by 4 bases, with 18 bases between them. The CDR3 spans 15 residues. Germline CDR1 is MNHEY and CDR2 is SMNVEV (reference sequence). In DNA, the CDR3 is TGTGCCAGCAGACCCGCAACCGGGGTCTTCTATGGCTACACCTTC. This gives the protein CASRPATGVFYGYTF.

Turning to this clone: Additional DNA sequences in this sample encode the identical CDR3. This chain uses TRBV9 with TRBJ2-5, with 7 bases that match TRBD2. Germline lookup yields CDR1 SGDLS and CDR2 YYNGEE. J gave up 5 bases and V 0 bases, and 1 base lay outside the gene matches. This CDR3 is built from 13 residues. CDR3 sequence: CASSVGGGETQYF. CDR3 in DNA: TGTGCCAGCAGCGTAGGGGGAGGGGAGACCCAGTACTTC. Drawing the rest from reference TRBV9 and TRBJ2-5, the complete variable domain is DSGVTQTPKHLITATGQRVTLRCSPRSGDLSVYWYQQSLDQGLQFLIQYYNGEERAKGNILERFSAQQFPDLHSELNLSSLELGDSALYFCASSVGGGETQYFGPGTRLLVL.

CDR3 in DNA: TGTGCCAGCAGCCGCGGACTAGCGGAAAACAATGAGCAGTTCTTC. It yields the protein CASSRGLAENNEQFF. This chain uses TRBV5-8 with TRBJ2-1; 10 nucleotides line up with TRBD2. Unmatched junction bases numbered 6, after V lost 4 bases and J lost 5 bases. Per the germline V gene, CDR1 is SGHTS and CDR2 is YDEGEE. This CDR3 has 15 residues.

The rearrangement joins TRBV28 to TRBJ2-1; D unresolved. CDR1 is MDHEN and CDR2 is SYDVKM in the germline V gene. Trimming took off 3 bases at V and 4 bases at J, with 10 bases between the two ends. The CDR3 spans 14 residues. This CDR3 reads CASSFATNYNEQFF. The DNA for the CDR3 is TGTGCCAGCAGTTTCGCGACAAATTACAATGAGCAGTTCTTC.